The rows below give T cell receptor beta chains drawn from one sample of a study of cytomegalovirus exposure and HLA in healthy donors. Some clones are missing from TCRdb's copy, which holds only in-frame ones; the method was immunoSEQ multiplex PCR. This sample has 60,000 to 75,000 clones, with over 60% found just once. Input material: PBMCs. The receptors come from a woman aged 50 to 60 in good health and CMV-seronegative. Both conserved end residues are part of each CDR3. A D gene is named only where the DNA matches it firmly. Clone size is stated in some rows and not others, as once, few, many or a class when expanded.

d_call: TRBD1; j_call: TRBJ2-7; v_call: TRBV7-2; clone_size: few; cdr3_nt: TGTGCCAGCAGCGGGGGACAGACATACGAGCAGTACTTC; cdr3_aa: CASSGGQTYEQYF
d_call: -; j_call: TRBJ2-6; v_call: TRBV19; clone_size: -; cdr3_nt: TGTGCCAGTAGTTACAGGGAAAGTGTTGGGGCCAACGTCCTGACTTTC; cdr3_aa: CASSYRESVGANVLTF
d_call: TRBD2; j_call: TRBJ2-2; v_call: TRBV19; clone_size: -; cdr3_nt: TGTGCCAGTTCCCCAGGACTAGCGGGAGAGGGGAACACCGGGGAGCTGTTTTTT; cdr3_aa: CASSPGLAGEGNTGELFF
d_call: -; j_call: TRBJ1-5; v_call: TRBV9; clone_size: few; cdr3_nt: TGTGCCAGCAGCGTAGGGACATTCGGCAATCAGCCCCAGCATTTT; cdr3_aa: CASSVGTFGNQPQHF
d_call: -; j_call: TRBJ2-7; v_call: TRBV28; clone_size: -; cdr3_nt: TGTGCCAGCAGTTTCGTGACACATTCCTACGAGCAGTACTTC; cdr3_aa: CASSFVTHSYEQYF
d_call: -; j_call: TRBJ1-3; v_call: TRBV4-1; clone_size: few; cdr3_nt: TGCGCCAGCAGCCAGGGGCAGCAGGACGGAAACACCATATATTTT; cdr3_aa: CASSQGQQDGNTIYF
d_call: TRBD2; j_call: TRBJ2-7; v_call: TRBV28; clone_size: few; cdr3_nt: TGTGCCACCTTGGGGCTAGCGGGAGGGGAGCAGTACTTC; cdr3_aa: CATLGLAGGEQYF
d_call: -; j_call: TRBJ2-7; v_call: TRBV7-6; clone_size: -; cdr3_nt: TGTGCCAGCACCGCGGGTGGCGGGGAGCAGTACTTC; cdr3_aa: CASTAGGGEQYF
d_call: -; j_call: TRBJ1-2; v_call: TRBV6-6; clone_size: -; cdr3_nt: TGTGCCAGCAGGGGGGCTGTGGACAACTATGGCTACACCTTC; cdr3_aa: CASRGAVDNYGYTF
d_call: -; j_call: TRBJ2-7; v_call: TRBV5-1; clone_size: -; cdr3_nt: TGCGCCAGCAGCTACAGGCGTTTTGCGGAGCAGTACTTC; cdr3_aa: CASSYRRFAEQYF
d_call: TRBD2; j_call: TRBJ2-5; v_call: TRBV6-5; clone_size: -; cdr3_nt: TGTGCCAGCAGACTAGCGGGAGGGCGGGCAGAGACCCAGTACTTC; cdr3_aa: CASRLAGGRAETQYF
d_call: -; j_call: TRBJ1-5; v_call: TRBV6-6; clone_size: -; cdr3_nt: TGTGCCAGCAGTTTCCCGGGGGAGGGTCAGCCCCAGCATTTT; cdr3_aa: CASSFPGEGQPQHF
d_call: TRBD1; j_call: TRBJ1-2; v_call: TRBV19; clone_size: -; cdr3_nt: TGTGCCAGTAGCCCGAGTGGAGGACAGGGAATCTATGGCTACACCTTC; cdr3_aa: CASSPSGGQGIYGYTF
d_call: -; j_call: TRBJ2-7; v_call: TRBV28; clone_size: -; cdr3_nt: TGTGCCAGCAGACCAGGACAGACGTACGAGCAGTACTTC; cdr3_aa: CASRPGQTYEQYF
d_call: -; j_call: TRBJ2-5; v_call: TRBV6-5; clone_size: -; cdr3_nt: TGTGCCAGCAGTTACCTGGACAGTCGAGAGACCCAGTACTTC; cdr3_aa: CASSYLDSRETQYF